Following are 20 T cell receptor beta chains from one sample sequenced in a study of spatial heterogeneity in lung cancer. Regarding the study as a whole: Tumors with more nonsynonymous mutations had more expanded intratumoral alpha and beta TCRs.

Time point reported: sample taken at primary tumor resection. Antigen specificity for these receptors is unknown. Via MiXCR, TCRdb re-called the 5' RACE reads, giving one row per CDR3 protein. The top ten clones hold roughly 8.1% of a sample with approximately 6,800 distinct CDR3 sequences, around 13% of them seen once. The input for sequencing was lung tumor tissue, taken at surgery. Receptors were obtained from a male donor with early-stage non-small cell lung cancer.

This clonotype counts as medium-sized. Since it is a stray read in a library aimed at alpha chains, this beta chain has a size that is not meaningful. The chain has TRBV28 and TRBJ2-3, with D perhaps matching TRBD1 or TRBD2 (5 bases each). The V gene's germline CDR1 is MDHEN and CDR2 SYDVKM. V was cut by 5 bases and J by 2 bases, with 14 bases left in between. This CDR3 contains 15 residues. Written as DNA, the CDR3 is TGTGCCAGCAGTGAAACCGGGGCCCCCACAGATACGCAGTATTTT. Its protein is CASSETGAPTDTQYF.

This clonotype is judged medium-sized. Since the library was made to target alpha chains, this beta chain is a stray read and its abundance is not meaningful. This chain uses TRBV20-1 with TRBJ1-5; 7 nucleotides line up with TRBD1. This CDR3 comprises 16 residues. The germline CDR1 and CDR2 sequences are DFQATT and SNEGSKA (reference sequence). Trimming removed 4 bases from V and 1 base from J; junction bases left unmatched: 10. The CDR3 loop reads CSATPPGQLSNQPQHF. CDR3 DNA: TGCAGTGCTACACCACCGGGACAGCTAAGCAATCAGCCCCAGCATTTT.

By sample share, this clonotype is medium-sized (0.01 to 0.1%). Because this beta chain is a stray read in a library intended to capture alpha chains, its abundance should not be given much weight. The chain combines TRBV12-3 or TRBV12-4 with TRBJ1-1, with a tentative D call TRBD1 (6 bases). This CDR3 is 14 amino acids long. V lost 5 bases and J lost 6, with 16 bases in between. The CDR3 is CASSLSSYRAEAFF. The CDR3 nucleotides are TGTGCCAGCAGTCTTTCTTCCTACAGGGCTGAAGCTTTCTTT.

This clonotype is medium-sized by share. This beta chain lies outside the target of a library built for alpha chains; its clone size means little. V usage is TRBV25-1 and J usage is TRBJ2-1, with 7 positions matching TRBD2. The length of the CDR3 is 13 residues. CDR1 and CDR2 from the germline V gene are MGHDK and SYGVNS. V lost 3 bases, J lost 7 bases, and 3 bases stayed unmatched. CDR3 sequence: CASSEAGVNEQFF. For the CDR3, the DNA is TGTGCCAGCAGTGAGGCGGGGGTGAATGAGCAGTTCTTC.

This clonotype was counted ten times or more. With the library built for alpha chains, this beta chain is off target and its frequency is not meaningful. The chain has TRBV6-6 and TRBJ2-4; 8 nucleotides match TRBD1. J gave up 7 bases and V 2 bases, and 4 bases lay outside the gene matches. Germline CDR1 and CDR2: MNHNY and SVGAGI (reference sequence). This CDR3 region has 14 residues. The CDR3 loop reads CASSYGQGVNIQYF. In DNA form, the CDR3 reads TGTGCCAGCAGTTACGGACAGGGAGTGAACATTCAGTACTTC.

This clonotype appeared a few times. Since it is a stray read in a library aimed at alpha chains, this beta chain has a size that is not meaningful. The chain uses TRBV4-3 and TRBJ1-2; 7 bases line up with TRBD1. Germline V gene data show CDR1 as LGHNA and CDR2 as YSLEER. This CDR3 region has 14 residues. With 1 base clipped from V and 6 bases from J, the junction kept 5 bases outside the gene matches. CDR3 sequence (DNA): TGCGCCAGCAGCCAAGCTTCCAGGGGGAATGGCTACACCTTC. Amino acid sequence: CASSQASRGNGYTF.

This clonotype was seen ten or more times. A library prepared for alpha chains yielded this beta chain as an off-target read; its size is of little meaning. The genes are TRBV20-1 and TRBJ1-5; no firm D call. The CDR3 length is 16 residues. The V gene's germline CDR1 is DFQATT and CDR2 SNEGSKA (reference sequence). The germline V and J ends were trimmed by 7 bases and 0 bases, with 19 bases remaining between them. In DNA, the CDR3 is TGCAGTGTCTTAGTGGGATCGGGTGGTAGCAATCAGCCCCAGCATTTT. This translates into CSVLVGSGGSNQPQHF.

This clonotype was seen ten or more times. The library was built for alpha chains, so this beta chain is an off-target read and its size means little. The rearrangement links TRBV7-9 to TRBJ2-5; possible D gene TRBD1, 6 bases. The CDR3 length is 15 residues. Germline CDR1 is SEHNR and CDR2 is FQNEAQ (reference sequence). V shed 2 bases and J shed 2 bases, with 12 bases lying between them. CDR3 sequence reads: CASSLTAGTQETQYF. DNA for the CDR3: TGTGCCAGCAGCTTAACGGCCGGGACACAAGAGACCCAGTACTTC.

This clonotype has at least ten counts. This beta chain represents an off-target read in a library built for alpha chains; its size is of limited meaning. This sequence joins TRBV29-1 and TRBJ2-3; D not certain. From germline, CDR1 is SQVTM and CDR2 ANQGSEA. The ends were cut back, 5 bases at V and 2 bases at J, with 8 bases in the middle. The CDR3 spans 12 residues. CDR3 amino acids: CSVLPYTDTQYF. The CDR3 DNA sequence: TGCAGCGTTCTCCCCTACACAGATACGCAGTATTTT.

About this clonotype: The library was designed around alpha chains, so this beta chain is a stray read whose abundance carries little weight. The V gene is TRBV18, the J gene TRBJ2-3; 10 nucleotides match TRBD2. The germline gives CDR1 KGHSH, CDR2 LQKENI. The ends lost 2 bases at V and 6 bases at J; junction bases unmatched: 5. This CDR3 comprises 15 residues. CDR3 sequence: CASSPMEAGGDTQYF. CDR3 DNA: TGTGCCAGCTCACCAATGGAAGCGGGAGGGGATACGCAGTATTTT.

This clonotype came up many times. This beta chain represents an off-target read in a library built for alpha chains; its size is of limited meaning. The chain couples TRBV6-1 to TRBJ1-5; a possible D gene is TRBD1 (5 bases). Germline V lookup: CDR1 MNHNS, CDR2 SASEGT. V was trimmed by 4 bases and J by 0 bases, leaving 10 bases between them. The CDR3 contains 15 residues. CDR3 protein: CASSGNRISNQPQHF. The CDR3 DNA is TGTGCCAGCAGTGGGAACAGGATTAGCAATCAGCCCCAGCATTTT.

This clonotype is judged medium-sized. Since it is a stray read in a library aimed at alpha chains, this beta chain has a size that is not meaningful. The gene calls are TRBV20-1 and TRBJ2-1; TRBD2 is a possible D gene (6 bases). CDR1 is DFQATT, CDR2 SNEGSKA, per germline (reference sequence). The V end was cut by 0 bases, the J end by 1 base, with 16 bases between. This CDR3 has 17 amino acids. The CDR3: CSARDATNGRSYNEQFF. DNA of the CDR3: TGCAGTGCTAGAGATGCGACGAACGGGAGATCCTACAATGAGCAGTTCTTC.

In its sample, this clonotype was seen many times. This beta chain is off target for a library built for alpha chains, so its abundance means little. The V and J genes are TRBV29-1 and TRBJ2-1; D possibly corresponds to TRBD2 (6 bases). Germline loops: CDR1 SQVTM, CDR2 ANQGSEA. Trimming left V 3 bases short and J 0 bases short, with 6 bases between. CDR3 length: 13 amino acids. In DNA, the CDR3 is TGCAGCGTTGAGGGGGGCTCCTACAATGAGCAGTTCTTC. Its protein product is CSVEGGSYNEQFF.

This clonotype is labeled medium-sized. This beta chain is an off-target read within a library intended for alpha chains, so its frequency means little. J is TRBJ1-6 and V is TRBV27; 7 bases match TRBD1. After removal of 2 bases from V and 7 bases from J, the junction contained 2 bases not matched to a gene. The CDR3 has 14 amino acids. Germline CDR1 and CDR2: MNHEY and SMNVEV (reference sequence). In DNA form, the CDR3 reads TGTGCCAGCAGTTTAGCCAGGGGGAATTCACCCCTCCACTTT. This translates into CASSLARGNSPLHF.

With respect to this clonotype: This beta chain appears as a stray read in a library generated for alpha chains; its size is not informative. This chain links TRBV7-2 with TRBJ2-1; a possible D gene is TRBD1 (5 bases). The CDR3 has 13 amino acids. Germline values: CDR1 SGHTA, CDR2 FQGNSA. The V end was cut by 5 bases, the J end by 5 bases, with 10 bases between. The CDR3: CASSVRQNNEQFF. The CDR3, as DNA: TGTGCCAGCAGCGTTAGACAGAACAATGAGCAGTTCTTC.

A remark on this clonotype: Since it is a stray read in a library aimed at alpha chains, this beta chain has a size that is not meaningful. The rearrangement joins TRBV3-1 to TRBJ2-3, with D possibly called TRBD1 or TRBD2 (6 bases each). CDR1 is LGHDT, CDR2 YNNKEL, per germline (reference sequence). The V end was cut by 0 bases, the J end by 4 bases, with 14 bases between. This CDR3 region has 16 residues. CDR3: CASSQDVPGASDTQYF. The CDR3 DNA sequence: TGTGCCAGCAGCCAAGATGTGCCGGGGGCCTCAGATACGCAGTATTTT.

This clonotype has ten or more counts. In a library made to pick up alpha chains, this beta chain is a stray read with a size that means little. The V call is TRBV20-1, the J call TRBJ1-4; D call uncertain. CDR3 length equals 14 residues. The germline gives CDR1 DFQATT, CDR2 SNEGSKA (reference sequence). Trimming stripped 6 bases from V and 7 bases from J, with 18 bases between. The CDR3 here is CSAPFVGWGEKLFF. The CDR3 DNA reads TGCAGTGCCCCCTTTGTCGGATGGGGTGAAAAACTGTTTTTT.

This clonotype rates as medium-sized. At one of its ends the junction is not consistent with the germline gene, which may arise from a read error. Little can be read into the size of this beta chain, an off-target read in a library designed for alpha chains. This chain connects TRBV5-1 to TRBJ1-6; D is undetermined. The CDR3 length is 15 residues. Germline CDR1 is SGHRS and CDR2 is YFSETQ. CDR3 region: CASSLDGPKGSTLHF. DNA for the CDR3: TGCGCCAGCAGCTTGGATGGGCCCAAGGGTTCAACCCTCCACTTT.

The sample holds many counts of this clonotype. This beta chain appears as a stray read in a library generated for alpha chains; its size is not informative. The genes are TRBV10-3 and TRBJ2-7; D is possibly TRBD1 (7 bases). The CDR3 loop spans 17 amino acids. Germline CDR1 is ENHRY and CDR2 is SYGVKD. The V and J ends lost 2 bases and 1 base respectively, with 18 bases between them. CDR3 sequence reads: CAISEAGGTTGSYEQYF. For the CDR3, the DNA is TGTGCCATCAGTGAGGCAGGGGGGACGACAGGATCCTACGAGCAGTACTTC.

This clonotype was recorded at least ten times. This beta chain was picked up by a library intended for alpha chains and is off target, so its count carries little meaning. V is TRBV10-3 and J is TRBJ1-1; maybe TRBD1 (5 bases). The CDR3 spans 14 residues. The V gene lost 6 bases and the J gene lost 1 base, with 12 bases spanning the gap. CDR1 and CDR2 (germline): ENHRY, SYGVKD. The CDR3 here is CAIRSREGNTEAFF. The DNA for the CDR3 is TGTGCCATCAGGAGCAGGGAGGGGAACACTGAAGCTTTCTTT.